This TCR beta chain was found in a study of regulatory T cells in long-lasting Graves disease. According to the study, TCR beta libraries were built with iRepertoire HTBI primers and CDR3-region Arm-PCR. TCRdb itself ran the multiplex PCR reads through MiXCR, one entry per CDR3 protein. Of 530,000 or so distinct CDR3 sequences detected, about 16% appear once; the ten largest clones hold around 12%. Findings and limits, study-wide: Among persistent patients, a larger number of public clonotypes were shared (about 3,000) than among newly diagnosed patients (more than 850).

Details on this clonotype: Its cognate antigen is unknown.

CDR3 length equals 16 residues. Germline values: CDR1 SGHDN, CDR2 FVKESK. V shed 4 bases and J shed 6 bases, with 22 bases lying between them. Specified time point: newly diagnosed GD, antithyroid drugs for less than 3 months. PBMCs provided the RNA from which the TCR library was made. Another study also made use of these data, one on T cells in Graves' hyperthyroidism and ophthalmopathy. That report notes: Ophthalmopathy was model-predicted a median about 6 months pre-onset.

The clonotype originates from a man younger than 35 with Graves disease. The rearrangement uses TRBV14 and TRBJ2-7, with D uncertain. The material sequenced was peripheral blood mononuclear cells (PBMCs), taken at new diagnosis, from a patient treated with antithyroid drugs. The chain's CDR3 is CASSPGPGARASEQYF. The CDR3 nucleotides are TGTGCCAGCAGCCCCGGCCCTGGCGCAAGGGCTTCCGAGCAGTACTTC.